The TCR beta chain described here comes from a study of patients and donors after allogeneic stem cell transplantation. TCRdb itself ran the RT-PCR reads through MiXCR, one entry per CDR3 protein. Of tens of thousands of distinct CDR3 sequences listed, approximately 5.2% are singletons. This clonotype appeared a few times. There are 14 residues in the CDR3. Trimming took 1 base from V and 2 from J, leaving 7 bases between them. The V gene's germline CDR1 is MGHRA and CDR2 YSYEKL. Sequenced: blood, either unsorted or a sorted T cell fraction (not recorded which). The sequence was obtained from a human donor who was either an allogeneic HSCT recipient or a stem cell or donor lymphocyte infusion donor (not recorded which). It is not recorded whose cells these are; they may come from a transplant donor. The chain is built from TRBV4-1 and TRBJ2-3; D possibly corresponds to TRBD2 (5 bases). Here the CDR3 DNA reads TGCGCCAGCAGCCAAGGCGGACTCACAGATACGCAGTATTTT. Translation: CASSQGGLTDTQYF.